These 14 T cell receptor beta chains were all obtained from the same sample, sequenced in a study of post-analysis software for immune sequencing data. Unique molecular identifiers featured in each of the TCR beta cDNA libraries. TCRdb called the PCR reads again in MiXCR, with one record for every CDR3 protein. The sample yields fewer than 900,000 distinct CDR3 sequences, 46% seen once. These receptors are not linked to any known antigen. General study points: Patients carried 4 or 5 TRBV segments more frequently than controls did, and TRBV5-6, TRBV5-1 and TRBV20-1 were among them.

The sequenced sample consisted of blood. Receptors originate from a girl under 18 with multiple sclerosis.

This clonotype was seen just once. The chain carries TRBV7-9 and TRBJ2-2, with a weak D call TRBD1 (5 bases). CDR3 length: 15 residues. V lost 5 bases, J lost 1 base, and 11 bases lay in between. Per germline, CDR1 SEHNR and CDR2 FQNEAQ (reference sequence). Here the CDR3 DNA reads TGTGCCAGCAGCCTAAGGACACTGAACACCGGGGAGCTGTTTTTT. It yields the protein CASSLRTLNTGELFF.

The chain is built from TRBV4-1 and TRBJ2-4; a possible D gene is TRBD2 (5 bases). The assigned J gene may be wrong: the sequence end matches TRBJ2-7 better. CDR3 size: 13 residues. Germline V gene data show CDR1 as MGHRA and CDR2 as YSYEKL. Here the CDR3 reads CASSQEAPREQYF. In nucleotides, the CDR3 is TGCGCCAGCAGCCAGGAGGCCCCCCGCGAGCAGTACTTC.

CDR3 loop: CASRHSYNEQFF. The CDR3 DNA sequence: TGTGCCAGCAGGCACTCCTACAATGAGCAGTTCTTC. This chain joins TRBV12-3 or TRBV12-4 and TRBJ2-1, with unresolved D. The CDR3 totals 12 residues. Trimming removed 6 bases at V and 0 bases at J, with 3 bases between.

The chain is built from TRBV27 and TRBJ2-4, with 10 bases identical to TRBD1. The J call may be mistaken, given a closer DNA end match to TRBJ2-7. The CDR3 is 15 residues long. Germline V lookup: CDR1 MNHEY, CDR2 SMNVEV (reference sequence). Written as DNA, the CDR3 is TGTGCCAGCGGCCAGGGACAGGGGCTTTCCTACGAGCAGTACTTC. This encodes CASGQGQGLSYEQYF.

In its sample, this clonotype was seen a few times. J is TRBJ2-3 and V is TRBV20-1; TRBD1 matches at 7 bases. CDR3 length: 14 amino acids. The germline gives CDR1 DFQATT, CDR2 SNEGSKA (reference sequence). V was pared by 7 bases and J by 3 bases, with 10 bases of the junction left unmatched. CDR3 nucleotide sequence: TGCAGTGTTTCGGGACAGAGGACGACAGATACGCAGTATTTT. Translation: CSVSGQRTTDTQYF.

The chain has TRBV20-1 and TRBJ2-1; perhaps TRBD2 as D (5 bases). Germline V CDR1 and CDR2: DFQATT, SNEGSKA (reference sequence). The CDR3 sequence is 16 residues long. Trimming cost V 4 bases and J 0 bases, with 16 bases left between them. The CDR3 DNA is TGCAGTGCTAAAAATTCGGACTCAAGCTCCTACAATGAGCAGTTCTTC. Protein product: CSAKNSDSSSYNEQFF.

V is TRBV10-3 and J is TRBJ2-1, with D perhaps given as TRBD1 or TRBD2 (7 bases each). The CDR3 consists of 14 residues. Germline CDR1 and CDR2: ENHRY and SYGVKD. V lost 10 bases and J 4 bases, leaving 17 bases between the germline ends. CDR3 in amino acids: CATTGASGYNEQFF. CDR3 in DNA: TGTGCCACTACAGGGGCTAGCGGATACAATGAGCAGTTCTTC.

This clonotype was detected a few times. The rearrangement joins TRBV11-2 to TRBJ2-5, with 7 bases lining up with TRBD1. Per germline, CDR1 SGHAT and CDR2 FQNNGV. Trimming removed 5 bases from V and 1 base from J; junction bases left unmatched: 4. This CDR3 has 14 amino acids. Written as DNA, the CDR3 is TGTGCCAGCAGCACGTGGACAGGCCAAGAGACCCAGTACTTC. Amino acid sequence: CASSTWTGQETQYF.

The chain employs TRBV6-5 and TRBJ2-7, with D perhaps matching TRBD1 (5 bases). The better agreement between TRBJ2-5 and the DNA end casts doubt on the J call. Germline CDR1 and CDR2: MNHEY and SVGAGI. CDR3 length equals 15 residues. Written as DNA, the CDR3 is TGTGCCAGCAGTTACGATCGTGGGCAGGGAGAGACCCAGTACTTC. Its translation: CASSYDRGQGETQYF.

J is TRBJ1-1 and V is TRBV5-1; tentative D call: TRBD1 (6 bases). From germline, CDR1 is SGHRS and CDR2 YFSETQ. The CDR3 sequence is 13 residues long. V lost 4 bases and J 4 bases, leaving 11 bases between the germline ends. The CDR3 reads CASSRLGGTEAFF. CDR3 DNA: TGCGCCAGCAGCCGGCTAGGGGGCACTGAAGCTTTCTTT.

V is TRBV5-1 and J is TRBJ2-7; 7 positions agree with TRBD1. J lost 7 bases, V lost 4 bases, and 5 bases had no gene match. The CDR3 has 12 residues. CDR1 is SGHRS and CDR2 is YFSETQ in the germline V gene. The CDR3 region is CASSGTALEQYF. CDR3 in DNA: TGCGCCAGCAGCGGGACAGCCTTGGAGCAGTACTTC. Filled out from reference TRBV5-1 and TRBJ2-7, the complete variable domain reads KAGVTQTPRYLIKTRGQQVTLSCSPISGHRSVSWYQQTPGQGLQFLFEYFSETQRNKGNFPGRFSGRQFSNSRSEMNVSTLELGDSALYLCASSGTALEQYFGPGTRLTVT.

This chain joins TRBV9 and TRBJ2-5; weak D call: TRBD1 (6 bases). The closer fit of TRBJ2-7 to the DNA end suggests the J call may be wrong. This CDR3 is 15 amino acids long. CDR1 SGDLS and CDR2 YYNGEE come from the germline V gene. The CDR3 protein is CASSRGLGRGSEQYF. The CDR3 DNA follows: TGTGCCAGCAGCAGGGGGTTGGGGAGAGGTAGCGAGCAGTACTTC.

The chain carries TRBV10-3 and TRBJ1-4; D is perhaps TRBD1 (5 bases). This CDR3 contains 15 residues. V lost 1 base to trimming and J lost 5 bases, with 11 bases between them. Germline V gene lookup returns CDR1 ENHRY and CDR2 SYGVKD. This chain's CDR3 is CAISEFGTQNEKLFF. As DNA, the CDR3 is TGTGCCATCAGTGAGTTCGGGACCCAGAATGAAAAACTGTTTTTT.

The chain uses TRBV3-1 and TRBJ1-1, with a tentative D call TRBD1 (6 bases). CDR1 is LGHDT and CDR2 is YNNKEL in the germline V gene (reference sequence). V lost 3 bases and J 6 bases, leaving 17 bases between the germline ends. The CDR3 is 15 amino acids. The DNA for the CDR3 is TGTGCCAGCAGCCAGGGGGGCTCCCCTCTATCTGAAGCTTTCTTT. Its protein product is CASSQGGSPLSEAFF.